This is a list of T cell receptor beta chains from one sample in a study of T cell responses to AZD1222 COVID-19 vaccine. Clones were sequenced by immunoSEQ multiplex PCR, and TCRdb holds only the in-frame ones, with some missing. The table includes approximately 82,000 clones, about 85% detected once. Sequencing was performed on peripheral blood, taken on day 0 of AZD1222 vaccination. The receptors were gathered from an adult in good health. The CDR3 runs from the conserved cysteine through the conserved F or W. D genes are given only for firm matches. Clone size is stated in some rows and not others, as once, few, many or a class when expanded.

CDR3nt: TGTGCCATCAGTGAGTCGGAAACGTCGAGCCGCGGAGGTCAGCCCCAGCATTTT
CDR3aa: CAISESETSSRGGQPQHF
j_gene: TRBJ1-5
abundance: NA
v_gene: TRBV10-3
d_gene: NA

CDR3nt: TGCGCCAGCAGTACGGGACAGGGATTAACCGGGGAGCTGTTTTTT
CDR3aa: CASSTGQGLTGELFF
j_gene: TRBJ2-2
abundance: NA
v_gene: TRBV5-1
d_gene: TRBD1

CDR3nt: TGTGCCAGCAGCCCCGGATGGGGAAAGGATGAAAAACTGTTTTTT
CDR3aa: CASSPGWGKDEKLFF
j_gene: TRBJ1-4
abundance: NA
v_gene: TRBV5-4
d_gene: NA

CDR3nt: TGTGCCAGCAGCTTTAGGACTAGCGGGGAGTACGAGCAGTACTTC
CDR3aa: CASSFRTSGEYEQYF
j_gene: TRBJ2-7
abundance: NA
v_gene: TRBV7-2
d_gene: TRBD2

CDR3nt: TGTGCCAGCAGCTTAGGTGCGGGGGGGCCCTATGAGCAGTTCTTC
CDR3aa: CASSLGAGGPYEQFF
j_gene: TRBJ2-1
abundance: once
v_gene: TRBV11-1
d_gene: TRBD2

CDR3nt: TGTGCCAGCAGCCCGCAAACCGGGACTAGCGGGGCCGGCACAGATACGCAGTATTTT
CDR3aa: CASSPQTGTSGAGTDTQYF
j_gene: TRBJ2-3
abundance: NA
v_gene: TRBV4-2
d_gene: TRBD2

CDR3nt: TGTGCCAGCTCACCAAGCTCTACAGGGCTTAATTCACCCCTCCACTTT
CDR3aa: CASSPSSTGLNSPLHF
j_gene: TRBJ1-6
abundance: once
v_gene: TRBV18
d_gene: NA

CDR3nt: TGTGCCAGCAGCGTAGGGGCAGGGCCGATCACAGATACGCAGTATTTT
CDR3aa: CASSVGAGPITDTQYF
j_gene: TRBJ2-3
abundance: NA
v_gene: TRBV9
d_gene: NA

CDR3nt: TGCAGCGTTGAAGTGGAGGCCGGGGGCTCTGGGGCCAACGTCCTGACTTTC
CDR3aa: CSVEVEAGGSGANVLTF
j_gene: TRBJ2-6
abundance: NA
v_gene: TRBV29-1
d_gene: NA

CDR3nt: TGTGCCAGCAGTTCCCCCCGGGGTAAGGGTCAGCCCCAGCATTTT
CDR3aa: CASSSPRGKGQPQHF
j_gene: TRBJ1-5
abundance: NA
v_gene: TRBV27
d_gene: NA

CDR3nt: TGTGCCAGCAGCGCGAGGGGAGATGGCTACACCTTC
CDR3aa: CASSARGDGYTF
j_gene: TRBJ1-2
abundance: NA
v_gene: TRBV9
d_gene: NA

CDR3nt: TGTGCCAGCAGTCGACCGGGGTTTTATGGCTACACCTTC
CDR3aa: CASSRPGFYGYTF
j_gene: TRBJ1-2
abundance: NA
v_gene: TRBV6-2/TRBV6-3
d_gene: NA